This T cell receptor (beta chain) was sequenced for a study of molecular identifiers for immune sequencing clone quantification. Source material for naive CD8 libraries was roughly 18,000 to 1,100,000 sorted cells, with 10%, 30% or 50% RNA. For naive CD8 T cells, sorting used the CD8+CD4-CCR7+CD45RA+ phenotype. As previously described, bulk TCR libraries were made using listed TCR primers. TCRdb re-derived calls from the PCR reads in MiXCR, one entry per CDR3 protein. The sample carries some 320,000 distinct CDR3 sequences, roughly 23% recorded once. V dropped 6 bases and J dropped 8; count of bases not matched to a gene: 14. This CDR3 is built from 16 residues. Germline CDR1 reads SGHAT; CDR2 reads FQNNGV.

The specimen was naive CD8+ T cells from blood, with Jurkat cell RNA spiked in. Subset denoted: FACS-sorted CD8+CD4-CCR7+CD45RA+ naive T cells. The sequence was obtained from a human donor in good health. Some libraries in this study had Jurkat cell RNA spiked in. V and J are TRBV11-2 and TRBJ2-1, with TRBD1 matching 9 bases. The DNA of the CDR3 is TGTGCCAGCAGTTCATGGATCCGGGACAGGGTCGATGAGCAGTTCTTC. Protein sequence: CASSSWIRDRVDEQFF.